This T cell receptor (beta chain) was captured in a study of blood T cell repertoires in COVID-19. Study in general: Italy, Spain and the United States were the sources of the convalescent and acute COVID-19 samples. The cDNA or gDNA used as material had been derived from T cells, B-cell-depleted T cells, or PBMCs.

The CDR3 totals 16 residues. Per germline, CDR1 SGHTA and CDR2 FQGNSA. Trimming left V 1 base short and J 5 bases short, with 12 bases between. Original methodology: Estimated nucleated cell counts came from reference gene primer amplification. Clones were read by immunoSEQ multiplex PCR, and TCRdb kept only the in-frame ones, dropping some. Clone size and the V and J calls come from that table; the DNA yielded D and trimming. Among over 200,000 clones listed, 75% to 90% were seen once. V and J are TRBV7-2 and TRBJ1-6; D perhaps matches TRBD1 (6 bases). This TCR was sampled from a man younger than 40 who had recovered from COVID-19. The sample was peripheral blood. As DNA, the CDR3 is TGTGCCAGCAGCTTAGGACGGGGGGCACATAATTCACCCCTCCACTTT. It encodes CASSLGRGAHNSPLHF.